The entry below gives a single T cell receptor beta chain sequence along with its context. The antigen is not known. Germline is not matched at one junction end, which may reflect a read error. The data derive from a study of T cells after yellow fever vaccination. Study context: Some fractions had low cell numbers, and these were prepared with SMART-Seq v4 Ultra Low Input.

CDR3 size: 14 residues. CDR1 is MNHNS, CDR2 SASEGT, per germline. Findings of the study overall: Post-booster repertoires again held most primary-vaccination clones (roughly 96% CD4, roughly 88% CD8). Faster peaking, at day 5 versus 15, marked a secondary response that was weaker.

Each CDR3 protein gets one entry after TCRdb re-called the 5' RACE reads with MiXCR. The sample consists of nearly 550,000 distinct CDR3 sequences, 15% to 20% of them appearing once. This TCR was recovered from a man aged 25 to 40 who received the YFV17D yellow fever vaccine. The sample here was PBMCs, taken 15 days after the yellow fever booster vaccination. The chain recombines TRBV6-1 with TRBJ2-7; 10 nucleotides agree with TRBD1. The CDR3 region has the DNA TGTGTCAGCAGTGGCCGGGACAGGGGTTACGAGCAGTACTTC. Translated: CVSSGRDRGYEQYF.